This section outlines one T cell receptor (beta chain) sequence together with its context. This record comes from a study of T cell changes during pregnancy in multiple sclerosis. Assay: immunoSEQ multiplex PCR; the TCRdb copy retains only in-frame clones and omits some. The sample contains over 45,000 clones, 92% of which appear only once. There are 15 residues in the CDR3. Deletions cut 2 bases from V and 4 bases from J, with 13 bases between. The germline CDR1 and CDR2 sequences are LGHNA and YNFKEQ. The rearrangement links TRBV4-2 to TRBJ2-3, with D possibly being TRBD2 (6 bases). This clonotype was obtained from a female donor with multiple sclerosis, enrolled in a pregnancy study. Source: CD4+ T cells from peripheral blood mononuclear cells, taken after pregnancy. CDR3 DNA: TGTGCCAGCAGCCAAACTAGCACTGGCGCAGATACGCAGTATTTT. Its translation: CASSQTSTGADTQYF.